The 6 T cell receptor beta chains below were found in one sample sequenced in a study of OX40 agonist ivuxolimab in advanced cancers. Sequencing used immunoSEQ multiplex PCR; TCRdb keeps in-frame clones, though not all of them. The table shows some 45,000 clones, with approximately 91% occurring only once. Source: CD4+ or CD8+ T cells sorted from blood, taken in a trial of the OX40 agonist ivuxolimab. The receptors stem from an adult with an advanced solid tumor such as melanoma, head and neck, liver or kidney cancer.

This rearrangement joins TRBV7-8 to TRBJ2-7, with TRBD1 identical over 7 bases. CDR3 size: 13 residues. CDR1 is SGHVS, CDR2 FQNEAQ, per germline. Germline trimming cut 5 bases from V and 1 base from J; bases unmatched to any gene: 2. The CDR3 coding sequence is TGTGCCAGCAGCGAGGACAGGTCCTACGAGCAGTACTTC. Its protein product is CASSEDRSYEQYF.

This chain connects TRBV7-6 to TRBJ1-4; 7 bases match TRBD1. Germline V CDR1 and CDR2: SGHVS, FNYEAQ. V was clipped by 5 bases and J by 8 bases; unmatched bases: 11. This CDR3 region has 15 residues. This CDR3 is CASSPQGWSAEKLFF. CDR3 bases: TGTGCCAGCAGCCCACAGGGGTGGTCCGCCGAAAAACTGTTTTTT.

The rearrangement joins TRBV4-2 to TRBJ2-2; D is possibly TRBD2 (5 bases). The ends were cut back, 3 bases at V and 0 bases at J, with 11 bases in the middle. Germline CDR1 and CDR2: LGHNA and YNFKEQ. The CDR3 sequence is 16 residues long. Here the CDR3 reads CASSQGGLPNTGELFF. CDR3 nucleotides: TGTGCCAGCAGCCAGGGTGGACTTCCGAACACCGGGGAGCTGTTTTTT.

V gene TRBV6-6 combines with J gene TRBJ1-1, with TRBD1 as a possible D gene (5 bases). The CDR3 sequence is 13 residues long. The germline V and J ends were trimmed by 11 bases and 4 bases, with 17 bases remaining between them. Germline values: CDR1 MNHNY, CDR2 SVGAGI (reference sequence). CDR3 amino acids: CAGGPKPGTEAFF. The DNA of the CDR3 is TGTGCCGGGGGACCGAAGCCCGGCACTGAAGCTTTCTTT.

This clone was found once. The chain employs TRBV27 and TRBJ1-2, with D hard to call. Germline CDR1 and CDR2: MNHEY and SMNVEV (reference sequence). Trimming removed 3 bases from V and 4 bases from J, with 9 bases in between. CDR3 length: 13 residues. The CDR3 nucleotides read TGTGCCAGCAGTTTTGGGTCCTCCTATGGCTACACCTTC. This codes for CASSFGSSYGYTF.

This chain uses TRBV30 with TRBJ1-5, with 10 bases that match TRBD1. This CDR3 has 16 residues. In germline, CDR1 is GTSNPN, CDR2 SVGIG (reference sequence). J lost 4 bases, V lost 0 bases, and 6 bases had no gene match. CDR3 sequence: CAWSVRAGQGNQPQHF. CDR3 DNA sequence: TGTGCCTGGAGTGTACGGGCGGGACAGGGGAATCAGCCCCAGCATTTT.